This T cell receptor (beta chain) stems from a study of blood T cells in healthy people across ages. Notes on the study in general: Calculation of diversity from one million T cells yielded estimates considered to be underestimates.

A second roughly 6 to 11 cycle PCR used barcoded and J-beta primers. MiXCR, applied by TCRdb to the 5' RACE reads, yields one record per CDR3 protein. The data show over 700,000 distinct CDR3 sequences, roughly 50% seen once. The CDR3 has 18 residues. Germline CDR1 reads SGHAT; CDR2 reads FQNNGV. V was pared by 1 base and J by 1 base, with 5 bases of the junction left unmatched. As to this clonotype: Its matching antigen is unknown.

The sequenced material came from blood. The TCR sequence derives from an elderly man in good health. The chain links TRBV11-2 to TRBJ2-6; 9 nucleotides match TRBD1. CDR3 nucleotide sequence: TGTGCCAGCAGCTTAGCCGGGACAGGGAGGTCTGGGGCCAACGTCCTGACTTTC. It codes for CASSLAGTGRSGANVLTF. Full variable domain (rest looked up from reference TRBV11-2 and TRBJ2-6): EAGVAQSPRYKIIEKRQSVAFWCNPISGHATLYWYQQILGQGPKLLIQFQNNGVVDDSQLPKDRFSAERLKGVDSTLKIQPAKLEDSAVYLCASSLAGTGRSGANVLTFGAGSRLTVL.